This entry concerns a single T cell receptor beta chain. This specimen comes from a study of blood T cell repertoires in COVID-19. Study background: From the United States, Italy and Spain came samples of acute and convalescent COVID-19.

One Seattle source followed patients from active infection through their disease course. The length of the CDR3 is 13 residues. Trimming removed 2 bases at V and 4 bases at J, with 8 bases between. The V gene's germline CDR1 is MNHEY and CDR2 SVGEGT. Clones were read by immunoSEQ multiplex PCR, and TCRdb kept only the in-frame ones, dropping some. The repertoire holds 110,000 or so clones, with 75% to 90% as singletons. Sequenced material: peripheral blood. The rearrangement joins TRBV6-2 or TRBV6-3 to TRBJ1-2, with D unclear. The clonotype comes from a woman in her fifties or sixties with COVID-19, enrolled during active disease. CDR3 sequence (DNA): TGTGCCAGCAGTTACGCTACAGCCTATGGCTACACCTTC. Translated: CASSYATAYGYTF.